This T cell receptor beta chain is drawn from a study of T cells after yellow fever vaccination. One entry per CDR3 protein results from TCRdb running MiXCR on the 5' RACE reads. The repertoire holds approximately 90,000 distinct CDR3 sequences, with roughly 14% as singletons. Study results and limitations: Among primary-vaccination clones, most reappeared after the booster, at about 95% for CD4 and around 91% for CD8.

This sample comprised CD8+ T cells not binding an NS4B(214-222) dextramer, sorted from PBMCs, obtained less than 25 days after the first yellow fever vaccination. The clonotype was recovered from a man in his late teens or twenties who received the YFV17D yellow fever vaccine.

CDR3 nucleotide sequence: TGTGCCAGCACCTACAGGGTTGAGTCACCCCTCCACTTT. It yields the protein CASTYRVESPLHF. The chain links TRBV12-3 or TRBV12-4 to TRBJ1-6, with D possibly matching TRBD1 (6 bases). The CDR3 covers 13 residues. The V end lost 7 bases, the J end lost 10 bases, and 14 bases lay between the germline ends.